The present T cell receptor beta chain was sequenced within a study of T-cell memory formation after mild COVID-19. Amplification by 5'RACE using constant-segment primers produced TCR alpha and TCR beta cDNA libraries that carried sample barcodes and UMIs. TCRdb reprocessed the 5' RACE reads with MiXCR, giving one entry per CDR3 protein. The table includes hundreds of thousands of distinct CDR3 sequences, roughly 20% detected once. There are many counts of this clonotype. Germline V CDR1 and CDR2: SGHTA, FQGNSA. CDR3 length: 15 amino acids. The V segment lost 3 bases and the J segment 1 base; nucleotides outside the gene matches: 2.

Sequenced input: PBMCs or a T cell subset sorted from them (not recorded which). The TCR was taken from a young man who had mild COVID-19 (a few samples of this study predate the infection). Cell type and time point are not known. The chain is built from TRBV7-2 and TRBJ2-2, with 7 bases lining up with TRBD2. The CDR3 reads CASSFKRGNTGELFF. The DNA for the CDR3 is TGTGCCAGCAGCTTCAAGCGGGGGAACACCGGGGAGCTGTTTTTT.